This T cell receptor beta chain was identified during a study of cytomegalovirus exposure and HLA in healthy donors. The study's findings and limits: The study recorded 164 TCR beta chains that were cytomegalovirus-associated.

This PCR relied on a set of 60 Vbeta primers and 13 Jbeta primers. Measured with immunoSEQ multiplex PCR; TCRdb has only the in-frame clones, and not every one. The sample includes about 170,000 clones, over 75% of them seen just once. CDR1 and CDR2 (germline): KGHSH, LQKENI. Trimming cost V 3 bases and J 6 bases, with 12 bases left between them. The CDR3 length is 14 residues. With regard to this clone: Antigen: not known.

The sample comprised PBMCs. The receptor's source is a man in his forties in good health and CMV-seropositive. J is TRBJ1-5 and V is TRBV18, with D perhaps matching TRBD1 (5 bases). CDR3 protein: CASSPFREGQPQHF. CDR3 sequence (DNA): TGTGCCAGCTCACCCTTCAGGGAGGGTCAGCCCCAGCATTTT. Supplemented by reference TRBV18 and TRBJ1-5, the full variable domain reads NAGVMQNPRHLVRRRGQEARLRCSPMKGHSHVYWYRQLPEEGLKFMVYLQKENIIDESGMPKERFSAEFPKEGPSILRIQQVVRGDSAAYFCASSPFREGQPQHFGDGTRLSIL.